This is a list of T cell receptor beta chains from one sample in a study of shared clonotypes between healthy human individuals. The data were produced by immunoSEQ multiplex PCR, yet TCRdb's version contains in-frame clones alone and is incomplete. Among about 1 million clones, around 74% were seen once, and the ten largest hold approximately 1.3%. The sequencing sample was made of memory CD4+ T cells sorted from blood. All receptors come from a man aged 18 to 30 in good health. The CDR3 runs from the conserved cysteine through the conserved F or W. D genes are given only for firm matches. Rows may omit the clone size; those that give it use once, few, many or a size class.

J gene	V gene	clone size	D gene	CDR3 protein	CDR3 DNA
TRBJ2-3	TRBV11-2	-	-	CASSRPGVGSDTQYF	TGTGCCAGCAGCCGACCAGGTGTGGGAAGCGATACGCAGTATTTT
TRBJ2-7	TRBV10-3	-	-	CAISEPEVTYEQYF	TGTGCCATCAGTGAACCAGAGGTAACCTACGAGCAGTACTTC
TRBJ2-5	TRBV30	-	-	CAWSMGAETQYF	TGTGCCTGGAGTATGGGAGCAGAGACCCAGTACTTC
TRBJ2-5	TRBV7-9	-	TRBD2	CASSASGVGETQYF	TGTGCCAGCAGCGCTAGCGGGGTCGGCGAGACCCAGTACTTC
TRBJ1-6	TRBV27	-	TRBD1	CACSGQINSPLHF	TGTGCCTGTTCGGGACAGATAAATTCACCCCTCCACTTT
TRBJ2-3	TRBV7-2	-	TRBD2	CASSLRGSGSTDTQYF	TGTGCCAGCAGCTTAAGGGGTAGCGGGAGTACAGATACGCAGTATTTT
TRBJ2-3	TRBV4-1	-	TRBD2	CASSHPPRLAGGSTDTQYF	TGCGCCAGCAGCCATCCCCCGCGACTAGCGGGGGGTAGCACAGATACGCAGTATTTT
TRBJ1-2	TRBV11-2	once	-	CASSSVIRRDGYTF	TGTGCCAGCAGCTCCGTGATTCGGCGGGATGGCTACACCTTC
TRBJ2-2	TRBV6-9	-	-	CAIRALNTGELFF	TGTGCCATTAGGGCGCTTAACACCGGGGAGCTGTTTTTT
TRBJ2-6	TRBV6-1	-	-	CACEVTGSGANVLTF	TGTGCCTGCGAAGTGACAGGCTCTGGGGCCAACGTCCTGACTTTC
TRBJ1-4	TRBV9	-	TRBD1	CASSVGQGQEKLFF	TGTGCCAGCAGCGTAGGACAGGGGCAGGAAAAACTGTTTTTT
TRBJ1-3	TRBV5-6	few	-	CASSLNSISGNTIYF	TGTGCCAGCAGCTTGAATAGCATCTCTGGAAACACCATATATTTT
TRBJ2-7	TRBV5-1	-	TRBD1	CASSYTGTGTYEQYF	TGCGCCAGCAGCTATACAGGGACAGGTACCTACGAGCAGTACTTC
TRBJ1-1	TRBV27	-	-	CASSFLQGAAFF	TGTGCCAGCAGTTTTCTCCAGGGCGCGGCTTTCTTT
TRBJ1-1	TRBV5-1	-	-	CASSPRACNTEAFF	TGCGCCAGCAGCCCCCGGGCCTGCAATACTGAAGCTTTCTTT
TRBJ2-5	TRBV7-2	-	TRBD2	CASRPRLAGVQETQYF	TGTGCCAGCAGGCCTAGACTAGCGGGGGTTCAAGAGACCCAGTACTTC
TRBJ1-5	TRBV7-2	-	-	CASSIYRDQPQHF	TGTGCCAGCAGCATATACAGGGATCAGCCCCAGCATTTT
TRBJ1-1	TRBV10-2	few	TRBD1	CASRSGQGAVVSTEAFF	TGCGCCAGCAGATCCGGACAGGGGGCTGTCGTTAGTACTGAAGCTTTCTTT
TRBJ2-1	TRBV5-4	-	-	CASSLDGTGLNEQFF	TGTGCCAGCAGCTTGGATGGTACCGGACTGAATGAGCAGTTCTTC
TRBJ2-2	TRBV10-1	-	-	CASSEGQRLGRRELFF	TGCGCCAGCAGTGAAGGTCAGAGACTAGGCAGACGGGAGCTGTTTTTT
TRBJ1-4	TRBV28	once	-	CASSLGAGRREKLFF	TGTGCCAGCAGTCTCGGGGCGGGAAGGAGGGAAAAACTGTTTTTT
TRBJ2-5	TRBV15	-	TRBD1	CATSFGTGGLETQYF	TGTGCCACCAGCTTTGGGACAGGGGGCTTGGAGACCCAGTACTTC
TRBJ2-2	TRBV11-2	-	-	CASSLVSVGTGELFF	TGTGCCAGCAGCTTAGTATCCGTAGGGACCGGGGAGCTGTTTTTT
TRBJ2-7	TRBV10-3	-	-	CAISVTGYEQYF	TGTGCCATCAGTGTTACAGGCTACGAGCAGTACTTC
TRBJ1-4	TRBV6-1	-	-	CASHQPLAANEKLFF	TGTGCCAGCCATCAGCCTCTTGCGGCTAATGAAAAACTGTTTTTT
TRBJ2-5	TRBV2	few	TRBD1	CASSERDRGETQYF	TGTGCCAGCAGTGAACGGGACAGGGGTGAGACCCAGTACTTC
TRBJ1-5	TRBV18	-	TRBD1	CASSTTGGDSQPQHF	TGTGCCAGCTCAACAACAGGGGGCGATTCTCAGCCCCAGCATTTT
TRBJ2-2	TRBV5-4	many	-	CASSADPVAGELFF	TGTGCCAGCAGCGCGGACCCAGTGGCCGGGGAGCTGTTTTTT
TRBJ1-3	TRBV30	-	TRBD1	CAWSNGQAFGNTIYF	TGTGCCTGGAGTAATGGACAGGCCTTTGGAAACACCATATATTTT
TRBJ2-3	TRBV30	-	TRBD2	CAWSGSGRVTDTQYF	TGTGCCTGGAGTGGTAGCGGGAGGGTCACAGATACGCAGTATTTT
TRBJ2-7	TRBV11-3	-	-	CASSPGATSLYEQYF	TGTGCCAGCAGCCCCGGGGCCACTAGCCTATACGAGCAGTACTTC
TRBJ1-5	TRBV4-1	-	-	CASSQVSDGEGQHF	TGCGCCAGCAGCCAAGTCTCGGACGGTGAAGGCCAGCATTTT
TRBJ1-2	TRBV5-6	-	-	CASSQQGGYTF	TGTGCCAGCAGCCAGCAGGGTGGCTACACCTTC
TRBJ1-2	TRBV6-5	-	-	CASSFKQGHGYTF	TGTGCCAGCAGTTTCAAACAGGGTCATGGCTACACCTTC
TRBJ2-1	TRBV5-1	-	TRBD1	CASSADPPGTGGFNEQFF	TGCGCCAGCAGCGCGGACCCCCCCGGGACAGGGGGCTTCAATGAGCAGTTCTTC
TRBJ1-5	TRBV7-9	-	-	CASSGAGSNQPQHF	TGTGCCAGCAGTGGAGCGGGGAGCAATCAGCCCCAGCATTTT
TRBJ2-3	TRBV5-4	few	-	CASSLAVELVTDTQYF	TGTGCCAGCAGCTTGGCGGTCGAGTTAGTCACAGATACGCAGTATTTT
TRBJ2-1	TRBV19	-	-	CASTDLAGSSYNEQFF	TGTGCCAGTACCGATCTGGCGGGCTCCTCCTACAATGAGCAGTTCTTC
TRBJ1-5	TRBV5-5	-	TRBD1	CASSSGQGSFQPQHF	TGTGCCAGCAGCTCCGGACAGGGGAGTTTTCAGCCCCAGCATTTT
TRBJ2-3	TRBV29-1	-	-	CSVERGGGTDTQYF	TGCAGCGTTGAACGAGGCGGGGGCACAGATACGCAGTATTTT
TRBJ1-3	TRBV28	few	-	CASSLSLTGSIRNTIYF	TGTGCCAGCAGTTTATCCCTAACAGGGAGTATTCGAAACACCATATATTTT
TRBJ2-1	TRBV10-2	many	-	CVPALNEQFF	TGCGTCCCAGCTCTAAATGAGCAGTTCTTC
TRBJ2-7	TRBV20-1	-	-	CSALNYEQYF	TGCAGTGCCTTAAACTACGAGCAGTACTTC
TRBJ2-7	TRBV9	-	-	CASSAPGGPPYEQYF	TGTGCCAGCAGCGCCCCCGGCGGACCCCCCTACGAGCAGTACTTC
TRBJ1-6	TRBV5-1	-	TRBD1	CASSRTGDSSYNSPLHF	TGCGCCAGCAGCCGGACAGGGGACAGCTCCTATAATTCACCCCTCCACTTT